This T cell receptor (beta chain) emerged from a study of beta chain features in type 1 diabetes. Study-level results: Type 1 diabetes patients had TCRB CDR3s that were shorter (moderately but significantly so) in all four CD4+ subsets.

Expressed TCRB transcripts were sequenced, since all the RNA that had been isolated was reverse transcribed. Repertoires were generated with immunoSEQ multiplex PCR, while TCRdb's copy carries only in-frame clones and drops some. Of 160,000 or so clones listed, roughly 9% were seen once; the top ten hold approximately 0.7%. In this sample, this clone turned up a few times. Antigen: not known. The CDR3 runs 15 residues. The germline CDR1 and CDR2 sequences are KGHSH and LQKENI. The J segment lost 4 bases and the V segment lost 6 bases, leaving 5 bases of the junction unmatched. The sequencing sample was made of central memory CD4+ T cells from blood. The chain employs TRBV18 and TRBJ2-1, with TRBD2 matching 11 bases. This TCR derives from a woman in her 30s with type 1 diabetes. As DNA, the CDR3 is TGTGCCAGCTCTCCCGGGACTAGCGGTTACAATGAGCAGTTCTTC. Its protein is CASSPGTSGYNEQFF.